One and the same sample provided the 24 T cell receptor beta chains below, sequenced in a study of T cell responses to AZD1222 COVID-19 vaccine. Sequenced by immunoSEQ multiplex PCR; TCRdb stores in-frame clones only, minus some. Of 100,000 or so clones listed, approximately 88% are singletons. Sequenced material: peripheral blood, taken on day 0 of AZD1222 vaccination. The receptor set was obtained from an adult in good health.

The CDR3 nucleotides are TGTGCCAGCAGTCCCCGAGGTAGCGGTTTTCAAGAGACCCAGTACTTC. Residues: CASSPRGSGFQETQYF. The chain joins TRBV28 to TRBJ2-5, with TRBD2 as a possible D gene (6 bases). V was pared by 5 bases and J by 2 bases, with 18 bases between. The CDR3 has 16 residues. Germline loops: CDR1 MDHEN, CDR2 SYDVKM.

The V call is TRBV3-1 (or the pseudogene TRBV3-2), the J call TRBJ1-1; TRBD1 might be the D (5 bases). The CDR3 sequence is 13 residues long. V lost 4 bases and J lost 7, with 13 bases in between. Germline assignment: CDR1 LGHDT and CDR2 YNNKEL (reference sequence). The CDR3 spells CASSPRGGSEAFF. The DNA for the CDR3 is TGTGCCAGCAGCCCACGGGGGGGGAGTGAAGCTTTCTTT.

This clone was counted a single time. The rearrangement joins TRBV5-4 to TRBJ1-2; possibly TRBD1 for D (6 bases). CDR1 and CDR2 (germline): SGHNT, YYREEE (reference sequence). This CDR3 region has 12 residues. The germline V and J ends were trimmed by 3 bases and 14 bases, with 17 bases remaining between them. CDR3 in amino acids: CASSWSSGAQTF. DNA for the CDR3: TGTGCCAGCAGCTGGTCCTCGGGGGCTCAGACCTTC.

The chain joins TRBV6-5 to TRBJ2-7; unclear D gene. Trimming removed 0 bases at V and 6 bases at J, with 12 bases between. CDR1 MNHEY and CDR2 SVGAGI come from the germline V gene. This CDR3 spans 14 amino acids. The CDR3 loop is CASSYSSSSSEQYF. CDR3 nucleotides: TGTGCCAGCAGTTACTCCTCGTCCTCTAGCGAGCAGTACTTC.

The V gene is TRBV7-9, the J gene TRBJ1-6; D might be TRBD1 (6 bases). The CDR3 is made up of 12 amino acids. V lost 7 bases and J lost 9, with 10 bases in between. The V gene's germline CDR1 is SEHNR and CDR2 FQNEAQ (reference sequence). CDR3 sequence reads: CASTSRGSPLHF. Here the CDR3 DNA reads TGTGCCAGCACCTCCAGGGGTTCACCCCTCCACTTT.

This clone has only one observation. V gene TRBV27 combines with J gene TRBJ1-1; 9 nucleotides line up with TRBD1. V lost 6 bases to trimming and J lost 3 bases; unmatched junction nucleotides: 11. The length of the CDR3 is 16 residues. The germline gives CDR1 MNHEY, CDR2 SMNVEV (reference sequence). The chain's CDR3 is CASSSTGGLVDTEAFF. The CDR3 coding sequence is TGTGCCAGCAGCTCCACAGGGGGCTTGGTGGACACTGAAGCTTTCTTT.

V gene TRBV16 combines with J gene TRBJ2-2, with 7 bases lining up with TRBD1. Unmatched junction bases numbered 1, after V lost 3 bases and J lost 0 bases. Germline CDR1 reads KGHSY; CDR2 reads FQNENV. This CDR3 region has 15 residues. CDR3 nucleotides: TGTGCCAGCAGCCAGACAGGGACGAACACCGGGGAGCTGTTTTTT. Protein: CASSQTGTNTGELFF.

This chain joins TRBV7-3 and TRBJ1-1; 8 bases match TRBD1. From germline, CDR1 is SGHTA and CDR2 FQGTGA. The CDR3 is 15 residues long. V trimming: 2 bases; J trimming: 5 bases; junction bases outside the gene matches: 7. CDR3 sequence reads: CASSLVSGGRTEAFF. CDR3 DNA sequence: TGTGCCAGCAGCTTAGTATCAGGGGGCCGTACTGAAGCTTTCTTT.

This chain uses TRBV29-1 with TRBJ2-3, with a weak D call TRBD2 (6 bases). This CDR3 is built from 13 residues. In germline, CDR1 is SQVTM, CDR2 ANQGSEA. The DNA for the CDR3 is TGCAGTGGGGGGACTCACGACGGAGATACGCAGTATTTT. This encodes CSGGTHDGDTQYF.

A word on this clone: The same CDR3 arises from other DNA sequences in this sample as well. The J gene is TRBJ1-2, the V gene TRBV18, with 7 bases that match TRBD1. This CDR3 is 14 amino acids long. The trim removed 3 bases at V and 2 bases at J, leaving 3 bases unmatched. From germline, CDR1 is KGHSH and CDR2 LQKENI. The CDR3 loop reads CASSPGTDNYGYTF. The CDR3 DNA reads TGTGCCAGCTCACCCGGGACAGACAACTATGGCTACACCTTC.

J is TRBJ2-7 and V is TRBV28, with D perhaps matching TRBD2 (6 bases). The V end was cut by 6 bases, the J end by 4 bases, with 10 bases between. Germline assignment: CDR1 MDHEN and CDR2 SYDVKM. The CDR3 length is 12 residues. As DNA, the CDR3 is TGTGCCAGCAGCCGGGGGAAGTACGAGCAGTACTTC. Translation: CASSRGKYEQYF.

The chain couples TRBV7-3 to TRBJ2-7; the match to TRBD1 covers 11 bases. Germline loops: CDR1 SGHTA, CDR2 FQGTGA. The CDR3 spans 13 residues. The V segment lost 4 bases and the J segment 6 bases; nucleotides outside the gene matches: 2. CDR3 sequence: CASSSGTGGEQYF. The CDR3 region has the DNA TGTGCCAGCAGCTCAGGGACAGGGGGCGAGCAGTACTTC.

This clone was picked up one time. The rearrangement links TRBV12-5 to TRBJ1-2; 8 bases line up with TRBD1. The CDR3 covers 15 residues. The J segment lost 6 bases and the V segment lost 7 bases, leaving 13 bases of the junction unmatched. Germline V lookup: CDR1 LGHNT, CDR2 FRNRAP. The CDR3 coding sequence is TGTGCTAGTGCCGCCCACGGGACAGGAGGTGATGGCTACACCTTC. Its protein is CASAAHGTGGDGYTF.

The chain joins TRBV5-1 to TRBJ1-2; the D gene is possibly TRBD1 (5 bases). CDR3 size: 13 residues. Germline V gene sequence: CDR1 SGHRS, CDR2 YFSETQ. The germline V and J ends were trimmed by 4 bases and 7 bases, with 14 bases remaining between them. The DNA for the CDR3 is TGCGCCAGCAGCCCCGGGACTACGTCTGGCTACACCTTC. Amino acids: CASSPGTTSGYTF. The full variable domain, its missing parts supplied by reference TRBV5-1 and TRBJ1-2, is KAGVTQTPRYLIKTRGQQVTLSCSPISGHRSVSWYQQTPGQGLQFLFEYFSETQRNKGNFPGRFSGRQFSNSRSEMNVSTLELGDSALYLCASSPGTTSGYTFGSGTRLTVV.

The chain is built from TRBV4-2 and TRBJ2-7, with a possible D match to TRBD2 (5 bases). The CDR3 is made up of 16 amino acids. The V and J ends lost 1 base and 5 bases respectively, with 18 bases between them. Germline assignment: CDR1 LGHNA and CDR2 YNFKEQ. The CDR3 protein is CASSQVVGVRTHEQYF. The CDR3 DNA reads TGTGCCAGCAGCCAAGTCGTGGGAGTTCGGACCCACGAGCAGTACTTC.

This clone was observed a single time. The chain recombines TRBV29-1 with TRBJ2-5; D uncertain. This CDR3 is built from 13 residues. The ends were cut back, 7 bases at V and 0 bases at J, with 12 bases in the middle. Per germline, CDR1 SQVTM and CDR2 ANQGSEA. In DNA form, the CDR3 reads TGCAGCGGCGAATTGGGGTACCAAGAGACCCAGTACTTC. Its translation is CSGELGYQETQYF.

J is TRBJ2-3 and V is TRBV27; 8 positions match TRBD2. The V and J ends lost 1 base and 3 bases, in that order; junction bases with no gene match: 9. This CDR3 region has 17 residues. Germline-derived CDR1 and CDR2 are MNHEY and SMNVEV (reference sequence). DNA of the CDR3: TGTGCCAGCAGTTTATATCCTAGCGGGTTGGTTACAGATACGCAGTATTTT. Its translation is CASSLYPSGLVTDTQYF.

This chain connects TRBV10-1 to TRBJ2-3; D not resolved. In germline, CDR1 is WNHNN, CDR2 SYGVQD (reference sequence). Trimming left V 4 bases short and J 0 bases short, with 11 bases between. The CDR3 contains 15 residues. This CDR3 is CASSAGEPSTDTQYF. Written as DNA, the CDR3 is TGCGCCAGCAGTGCTGGGGAACCTAGCACAGATACGCAGTATTTT.

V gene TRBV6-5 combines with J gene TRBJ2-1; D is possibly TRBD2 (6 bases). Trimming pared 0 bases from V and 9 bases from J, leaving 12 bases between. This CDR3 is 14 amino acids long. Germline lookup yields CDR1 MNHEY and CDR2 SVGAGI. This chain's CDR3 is CASSYSPGEGEQFF. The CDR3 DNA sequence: TGTGCCAGCAGTTACTCCCCGGGAGAGGGTGAGCAGTTCTTC.

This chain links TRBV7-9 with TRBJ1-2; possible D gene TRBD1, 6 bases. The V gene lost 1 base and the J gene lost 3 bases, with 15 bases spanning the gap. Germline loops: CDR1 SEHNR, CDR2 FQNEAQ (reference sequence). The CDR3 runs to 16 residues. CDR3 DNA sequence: TGTGCCAGCAGCTTAGTCGGTGGGCAGGGGCACTATGGCTACACCTTC. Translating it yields CASSLVGGQGHYGYTF. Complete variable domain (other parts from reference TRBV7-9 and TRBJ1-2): DTGVSQNPRHKITKRGQNVTFRCDPISEHNRLYWYRQTLGQGPEFLTYFQNEAQLEKSRLLSDRFSAERPKGSFSTLEIQRTEQGDSAMYLCASSLVGGQGHYGYTFGSGTRLTVV.

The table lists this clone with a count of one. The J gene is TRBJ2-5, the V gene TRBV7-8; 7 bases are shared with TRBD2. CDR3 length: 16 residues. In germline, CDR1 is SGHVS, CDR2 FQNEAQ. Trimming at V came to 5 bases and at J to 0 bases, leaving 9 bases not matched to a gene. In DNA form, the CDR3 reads TGTGCCAGCAGCGGAAGCCGGCTAGCGGACCAAGAGACCCAGTACTTC. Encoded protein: CASSGSRLADQETQYF.

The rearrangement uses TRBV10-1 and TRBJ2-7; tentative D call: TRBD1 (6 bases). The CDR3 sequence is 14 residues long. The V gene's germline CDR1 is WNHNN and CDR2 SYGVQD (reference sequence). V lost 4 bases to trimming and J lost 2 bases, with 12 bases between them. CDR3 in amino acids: CASSGATGTYEQYF. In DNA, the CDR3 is TGCGCCAGCAGTGGGGCGACAGGTACCTACGAGCAGTACTTC.

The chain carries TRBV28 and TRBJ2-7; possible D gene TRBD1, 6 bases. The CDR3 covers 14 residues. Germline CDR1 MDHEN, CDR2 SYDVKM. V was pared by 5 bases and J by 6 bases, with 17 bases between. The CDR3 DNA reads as TGTGCCAGCAGTCCCCGGATCAGGGGTGTCGAGCAGTACTTC. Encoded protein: CASSPRIRGVEQYF.

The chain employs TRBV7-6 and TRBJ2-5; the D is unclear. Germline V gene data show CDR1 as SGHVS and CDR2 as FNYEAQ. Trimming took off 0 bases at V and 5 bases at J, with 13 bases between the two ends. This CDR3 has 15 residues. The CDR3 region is CASSLAGRDGETQYF. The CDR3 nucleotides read TGTGCCAGCAGCTTAGCTGGTCGTGATGGGGAGACCCAGTACTTC. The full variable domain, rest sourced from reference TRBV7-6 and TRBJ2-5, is GAGVSQSPRYKVTKRGQDVALRCDPISGHVSLYWYRQALGQGPEFLTYFNYEAQQDKSGLPNDRFSAERPEGSISTLTIQRTEQRDSAMYRCASSLAGRDGETQYFGPGTRLLVL.